This T cell receptor (beta chain) was obtained from a study of blood T cell repertoires in COVID-19. About the study: From the United States, Italy and Spain came samples of acute and convalescent COVID-19. Sample material is recorded as cDNA or gDNA derived from T cells, B-cell-depleted T cells, or PBMCs.

V shed 3 bases and J shed 3 bases, with 12 bases lying between them. The length of the CDR3 is 15 residues. CDR1 is SGHAT and CDR2 is FQNNGV in the germline V gene. The authors' processing: From reference gene primer amplification, estimates of nucleated cell counts were derived. The table came from immunoSEQ multiplex PCR; TCRdb's copy has only in-frame clones and leaves some out. For V, J and clone size, that table is used; D and trimming come from the DNA. The data hold under 80,000 clones, with 83% observed a single time. Sample: peripheral blood. The receptor comes from a woman aged 55-75 years with acute or convalescent COVID-19. V usage is TRBV11-2 and J usage is TRBJ1-5; TRBD1 is a possible D gene (6 bases). CDR3 residues: CASSLDGQYNQPQHF. In nucleotides, the CDR3 is TGTGCCAGCAGCTTGGATGGACAGTACAATCAGCCCCAGCATTTT.